The 30 T cell receptor beta chains listed next were all sequenced from one sample in a study of T-cell reconstitution after alpha-beta-depleted transplantation in children. The TCRbeta library was prepared with unique molecular identifiers. TCRdb reprocessed the PCR reads with MiXCR, giving one entry per CDR3 protein. The table includes about 1,000,000 distinct CDR3 sequences, about 26% detected once. The material sequenced was PBMCs, mostly from graft donor cells, taken 360 days after TCRalphabeta/CD19-depleted stem cell transplant. These receptor sequences come from a boy younger than two who had a stem cell transplant for SCID, so the T cells may come from the graft donor.

This clonotype has only a few counts. The rearrangement uses TRBV28 and TRBJ1-1; D possibly corresponds to TRBD1 (6 bases). Germline V gene data show CDR1 as MDHEN and CDR2 as SYDVKM. V was trimmed by 5 bases and J by 1 base, leaving 14 bases between them. The CDR3 totals 15 residues. The CDR3 loop reads CASSNADSKNTEAFF. In DNA, the CDR3 is TGTGCCAGCAGTAACGCGGACAGTAAGAACACTGAAGCTTTCTTT.

This clonotype was detected a few times. This sequence joins TRBV2 and TRBJ2-2; D is unresolved. Trimming removed 0 bases at V and 1 base at J, with 6 bases between. Per the germline V gene, CDR1 is SNHLY and CDR2 is FYNNEI. The CDR3 is 15 amino acids. Here the CDR3 reads CASSEARKNTGELFF. The CDR3, as DNA: TGTGCCAGCAGTGAAGCTAGGAAGAACACCGGGGAGCTGTTTTTT.

This clonotype was detected ten times or more. The chain recombines TRBV7-9 with TRBJ1-1; D may be TRBD1 (6 bases). Per germline, CDR1 SEHNR and CDR2 FQNEAQ (reference sequence). Trimming removed 5 bases at V and 1 base at J, with 11 bases between. The CDR3 sequence is 14 residues long. CDR3 region: CASSPRGQNTEAFF. In DNA form, the CDR3 reads TGTGCCAGCAGCCCAAGGGGACAGAACACTGAAGCTTTCTTT.

This clonotype was counted a few times. This chain links TRBV28 with TRBJ1-1; D unresolved. CDR1 is MDHEN and CDR2 is SYDVKM in the germline V gene. CDR3 length: 15 amino acids. The V end lost 5 bases, the J end lost 3 bases, and 16 bases lay between the germline ends. Here the CDR3 reads CASSLHSVPYTEAFF. In nucleotides, the CDR3 is TGTGCCAGCAGTCTCCACTCGGTTCCGTACACTGAAGCTTTCTTT. The full variable domain, completed using reference TRBV28 and TRBJ1-1, is DVKVTQSSRYLVKRTGEKVFLECVQDMDHENMFWYRQDPGLGLRLIYFSYDVKMKEKGDIPEGYSVSREKKERFSLILESASTNQTSMYLCASSLHSVPYTEAFFGQGTRLTVV.

V usage is TRBV12-3 or TRBV12-4 and J usage is TRBJ2-3; maybe TRBD1 (8 bases). Between the trimmed V and J ends, which lost 1 base and 1 base, there was a span of 15 bases. The CDR3 is made up of 17 amino acids. CDR3 DNA: TGTGCCAGCAGTTTAGGGGGGGGGACAGGACGCACAGATACGCAGTATTTT. Residues: CASSLGGGTGRTDTQYF.

The chain has TRBV2 and TRBJ2-1, with D hard to call. Germline assignment: CDR1 SNHLY and CDR2 FYNNEI. V gave up 2 bases and J gave up 1 base, with 6 bases separating them. The CDR3 covers 14 residues. The CDR3 DNA sequence: TGTGCCAGCAGTGAATGGGTGTCCTACAATGAGCAGTTCTTC. Translated, it gives CASSEWVSYNEQFF.

The J gene is TRBJ2-1, the V gene TRBV5-1; unclear D gene. The CDR3 consists of 14 residues. Trimming stripped 4 bases from V and 8 bases from J, with 16 bases between. From germline, CDR1 is SGHRS and CDR2 YFSETQ. The CDR3 sequence is CASSLLAGRDEQFF. CDR3 DNA: TGCGCCAGCAGCCTCCTGGCCGGGCGAGATGAGCAGTTCTTC. Filled out from reference TRBV5-1 and TRBJ2-1, the complete variable domain reads KAGVTQTPRYLIKTRGQQVTLSCSPISGHRSVSWYQQTPGQGLQFLFEYFSETQRNKGNFPGRFSGRQFSNSRSEMNVSTLELGDSALYLCASSLLAGRDEQFFGPGTRLTVL.

In its sample, this clonotype was seen a few times. The rearrangement joins TRBV5-6 to TRBJ1-1; D gene ambiguous. The CDR3 has 13 residues. CDR1 and CDR2 from the germline V gene are SGHDT and YYEEEE. V was clipped by 0 bases and J by 8 bases, with 11 bases between them. The CDR3 DNA follows: TGTGCCAGCAGCTTGGCCCGGACCGCCGAAGCTTTCTTT. Its translation: CASSLARTAEAFF. Full variable domain (outside the CDR3, taken from reference TRBV5-6 and TRBJ1-1): DAGVTQSPTHLIKTRGQQVTLRCSPKSGHDTVSWYQQALGQGPQFIFQYYEEEERQRGNFPDRFSGHQFPNYSSELNVNALLLGDSALYLCASSLARTAEAFFGQGTRLTVV.

V gene TRBV20-1 combines with J gene TRBJ2-7; no reliable D call. The V end lost 3 bases, the J end lost 0 bases, and 18 bases lay between the germline ends. The CDR3 runs 16 residues. Germline-derived CDR1 and CDR2 are DFQATT and SNEGSKA (reference sequence). The CDR3 coding sequence is TGCAGTGCTAGCCCCGGGTGGACCACCCACTCCTACGAGCAGTACTTC. Translated, it gives CSASPGWTTHSYEQYF.

The genes are TRBV6-2 or TRBV6-3 and TRBJ2-7; weak D call: TRBD2 (5 bases). The CDR3 contains 14 residues. Germline loops: CDR1 MNHEY, CDR2 SVGEGT. The V end was cut by 4 bases, the J end by 1 base, with 11 bases between. This CDR3 is CASSSQLGSYEQYF. CDR3 sequence (DNA): TGTGCCAGCAGTTCGCAACTAGGTTCCTACGAGCAGTACTTC.

The chain employs TRBV4-3 and TRBJ1-2, with 12 bases that match TRBD1. Germline assignment: CDR1 LGHNA and CDR2 YSLEER. The CDR3 contains 16 residues. Trimming took 4 bases from V and 8 from J; bases not matched to a gene: 11. In DNA, the CDR3 is TGCGCCAGCAGCCCCAGCAGGGACAGGGGGCCTGGGGGCTACACCTTC. Its protein is CASSPSRDRGPGGYTF.

The CDR3 DNA follows: TGTGCCAGCAGCCAAGATGAGGTAGGGGACAACTTTCCCCCTGCGCAGTATTTT. It specifies CASSQDEVGDNFPPAQYF. The chain couples TRBV14 to TRBJ2-3; possible D gene TRBD1, 6 bases. The CDR3 length is 18 residues. Deletions cut 0 bases from V and 10 bases from J, with 26 bases between. CDR1 SGHDN and CDR2 FVKESK come from the germline V gene.

V is TRBV7-2 and J is TRBJ1-5; 8 bases are shared with TRBD1. The CDR3 has 14 amino acids. Trimming cost V 5 bases and J 6 bases; bases outside gene matches: 6. Germline CDR1 reads SGHTA; CDR2 reads FQGNSA. The CDR3 nucleotides are TGTGCCAGCAGCCCCACAGGGGGTCCTCAGCCCCAGCATTTT. It specifies CASSPTGGPQPQHF.

V gene TRBV11-1 combines with J gene TRBJ1-2; D unresolved. Trimming took off 1 base at V and 4 bases at J, with 7 bases between the two ends. In germline, CDR1 is SGHAT, CDR2 FQDESV (reference sequence). The CDR3 loop spans 13 amino acids. The CDR3: CASSLEAAYGYTF. Written as DNA, the CDR3 is TGTGCCAGCAGCTTAGAGGCGGCCTATGGCTACACCTTC.

This clonotype was observed a few times. The rearrangement links TRBV10-3 to TRBJ2-7, with TRBD1 identical over 8 bases. Germline trimming cut 0 bases from V and 8 bases from J; bases unmatched to any gene: 6. Germline loops: CDR1 ENHRY, CDR2 SYGVKD. The length of the CDR3 is 14 residues. CDR3 sequence: CAISESTGQGKQYF. The CDR3 nucleotides read TGTGCCATCAGTGAGTCGACTGGACAGGGAAAGCAGTACTTC.

There are a few counts of this clonotype. This chain links TRBV7-3 with TRBJ1-1; D ambiguous. V lost 0 bases, J lost 8 bases, and 10 bases lay in between. Germline V CDR1 and CDR2: SGHTA, FQGTGA. This CDR3 region has 13 residues. CDR3 in amino acids: CASSLTFQSEAFF. As DNA, the CDR3 is TGTGCCAGCAGCTTAACGTTTCAGTCGGAAGCTTTCTTT. Full variable domain (missing parts from reference TRBV7-3 and TRBJ1-1): GAGVSQTPSNKVTEKGKYVELRCDPISGHTALYWYRQSLGQGPEFLIYFQGTGAADDSGLPNDRFFAVRPEGSVSTLKIQRTERGDSAVYLCASSLTFQSEAFFGQGTRLTVV.

The V call is TRBV20-1, the J call TRBJ2-1, with 10 positions matching TRBD1. This CDR3 spans 15 amino acids. Germline-derived CDR1 and CDR2 are DFQATT and SNEGSKA (reference sequence). The J segment lost 6 bases and the V segment lost 6 bases, leaving 11 bases of the junction unmatched. CDR3: CSAGGRDRGANEQFF. The CDR3, as DNA: TGCAGTGCCGGGGGCCGGGACAGGGGTGCCAATGAGCAGTTCTTC.

The chain couples TRBV20-1 to TRBJ2-3, with D perhaps matching TRBD1 (5 bases). The CDR3 has 13 residues. Per the germline V gene, CDR1 is DFQATT and CDR2 is SNEGSKA (reference sequence). The ends were cut back, 4 bases at V and 6 bases at J, with 14 bases in the middle. CDR3 in DNA: TGCAGTGCTACGGTGGGGCACCTGGATACGCAGTATTTT. Translation: CSATVGHLDTQYF.

The V gene is TRBV9, the J gene TRBJ2-3, with a weak D call TRBD2 (7 bases). The V end was cut by 4 bases, the J end by 1 base, with 16 bases between. The CDR3 loop spans 16 amino acids. The V gene's germline CDR1 is SGDLS and CDR2 YYNGEE. CDR3 amino acids: CASSPGEGLGTDTQYF. CDR3 sequence (DNA): TGTGCCAGCAGCCCAGGGGAGGGGTTGGGCACAGATACGCAGTATTTT.

The V gene is TRBV7-9, the J gene TRBJ1-1; the D is unclear. Deletions cut 2 bases from V and 1 base from J, with 8 bases between. The CDR3 runs 14 residues. From germline, CDR1 is SEHNR and CDR2 FQNEAQ (reference sequence). CDR3 nucleotide sequence: TGTGCCAGCAGCTTATTGCCGAGGAACACTGAAGCTTTCTTT. The encoded protein is CASSLLPRNTEAFF.

The V call is TRBV12-3 or TRBV12-4, the J call TRBJ1-1, with 7 bases lining up with TRBD1. With 5 bases clipped from V and 5 bases from J, the junction kept 8 bases outside the gene matches. The CDR3 has 14 residues. CDR3 in DNA: TGTGCCAGCAGTCGACAGGGAGGGATTACTGAAGCTTTCTTT. It encodes CASSRQGGITEAFF.

The CDR3 loop reads CASSVGAAMGYEQYF. As DNA, the CDR3 is TGTGCCAGCAGCGTAGGCGCAGCTATGGGCTACGAGCAGTACTTC. This sequence joins TRBV9 and TRBJ2-7; D is uncertain. Germline V lookup: CDR1 SGDLS, CDR2 YYNGEE. V lost 0 bases, J lost 3 bases, and 13 bases lay in between. The CDR3 extends over 15 amino acids. The full variable domain, with the rest looked up from reference TRBV9 and TRBJ2-7, is DSGVTQTPKHLITATGQRVTLRCSPRSGDLSVYWYQQSLDQGLQFLIQYYNGEERAKGNILERFSAQQFPDLHSELNLSSLELGDSALYFCASSVGAAMGYEQYFGPGTRLTVT.

The chain has TRBV10-3 and TRBJ2-1, with 7 positions matching TRBD2. V shed 4 bases, J shed 4 bases, and the junction held 7 bases outside the gene matches. Per the germline V gene, CDR1 is ENHRY and CDR2 is SYGVKD. The CDR3 extends over 15 amino acids. The CDR3 region has the DNA TGTGCCATCAGTGGGGCTAGCGGAGCGTACAATGAGCAGTTCTTC. This gives the protein CAISGASGAYNEQFF.

This clonotype was found a few times. The rearrangement links TRBV5-1 to TRBJ2-5; a possible D gene is TRBD1 (5 bases). Looked up from germline, CDR1 is SGHRS and CDR2 is YFSETQ. CDR3 length: 12 residues. Between the trimmed V and J ends, which lost 3 bases and 3 bases, there was a span of 6 bases. The CDR3 spells CASSSGKETQYF. CDR3 nucleotide sequence: TGCGCCAGCAGCTCAGGGAAAGAGACCCAGTACTTC. Full variable domain (missing parts from reference TRBV5-1 and TRBJ2-5): KAGVTQTPRYLIKTRGQQVTLSCSPISGHRSVSWYQQTPGQGLQFLFEYFSETQRNKGNFPGRFSGRQFSNSRSEMNVSTLELGDSALYLCASSSGKETQYFGPGTRLLVL.

The sample holds one count of this clonotype. The chain couples TRBV4-1 to TRBJ2-2, with 9 bases that match TRBD1. Looked up from germline, CDR1 is MGHRA and CDR2 is YSYEKL. The CDR3 is 17 residues long. Trimming at V came to 0 bases and at J to 4 bases, leaving 6 bases not matched to a gene. CDR3 protein: CASSQEWDRDLTGELFF. Written as DNA, the CDR3 is TGCGCCAGCAGCCAAGAATGGGACAGGGATCTCACCGGGGAGCTGTTTTTT.

V is TRBV5-5 and J is TRBJ2-2; tentative D call: TRBD1 (5 bases). The CDR3 has 15 residues. V was shortened by 2 bases and J by 2 bases, with 10 bases between the two germline ends. CDR1 and CDR2 (germline): SGHKS, YYEKEE (reference sequence). For the CDR3, the DNA is TGTGCCAGCAGCTTAACGACAGCAAACACCGGGGAGCTGTTTTTT. Protein: CASSLTTANTGELFF.

The rearrangement joins TRBV2 to TRBJ2-7, with 12 bases lining up with TRBD2. J gave up 2 bases and V 7 bases, and 3 bases lay outside the gene matches. This CDR3 is 14 amino acids long. Germline CDR1 reads SNHLY; CDR2 reads FYNNEI. The CDR3 reads CASTLAGGTYEQYF. In DNA form, the CDR3 reads TGTGCCAGCACACTAGCGGGGGGCACCTACGAGCAGTACTTC.

This clonotype has more than one count but fewer than ten. V usage is TRBV5-1 and J usage is TRBJ1-1; the D is unclear. This CDR3 has 14 residues. V lost 4 bases to trimming and J lost 2 bases, with 12 bases between them. Per germline, CDR1 SGHRS and CDR2 YFSETQ. DNA for the CDR3: TGCGCCAGCAGCCCTATCCCCGACAACACTGAAGCTTTCTTT. Protein product: CASSPIPDNTEAFF.

This rearrangement joins TRBV15 to TRBJ1-1, with D perhaps matching TRBD1 (5 bases). The CDR3 totals 15 residues. V gave up 0 bases and J gave up 4 bases, with 12 bases separating them. From germline, CDR1 is LNHNV and CDR2 YYDKDF (reference sequence). CDR3 bases: TGTGCCACCAGCAGAGATTCGGGACTTTTCACTGAAGCTTTCTTT. The encoded protein is CATSRDSGLFTEAFF.

There are many counts of this clonotype. The gene calls are TRBV6-1 and TRBJ2-1; 9 bases fit TRBD1. Germline V gene data show CDR1 as MNHNS and CDR2 as SASEGT. J lost 8 bases, V lost 6 bases, and 11 bases had no gene match. This CDR3 is 15 amino acids long. The CDR3 nucleotides read TGTGCCAGCAGGTCTCCCGGGACAGGGAGGGATGAGCAGTTCTTC. It translates to CASRSPGTGRDEQFF.